This T cell receptor (beta chain) was retrieved from a study of shared clonotypes between healthy human individuals. Study-wide findings and caveats: It was expected that sequencing depth would affect clonotype sharing among donors.

Germline assignment: CDR1 LGHNA and CDR2 YNFKEQ. This CDR3 contains 13 residues. Worth noting for this clone: Antigen unknown.

Libraries were prepared by immunoSEQ multiplex PCR; TCRdb keeps only in-frame clonotypes and omits some of them. The table shows fewer than 600,000 clones, with around three quarters occurring only once. Sequenced input: PBMCs. The sequence came from a woman in her 40s in good health. Some clones in this sample may be carry-over from other donors' samples. V usage is TRBV4-2 and J usage is TRBJ2-5; 7 nucleotides match TRBD2. The last part of the DNA fits TRBJ2-7 better; the J call may be wrong. As DNA, the CDR3 is TGTGCCAGCAGCCTCCTCGGCGGGGGCGAGCAGTACTTC. It encodes CASSLLGGGEQYF.